These T cell receptor beta chains were read from a single sample in a study of vaccination effects on CD4 cells after COVID-19. These receptors lack a known antigen. Profiled with immunoSEQ multiplex PCR; TCRdb holds only in-frame clones, not every one. The data contain fewer than 55,000 clones, 76% of them singletons. Material: CD4+ T cells from PBMCs cultured without peptide, obtained after COVID-19 vaccination. The receptors come from a human donor who had a prior SARS-CoV-2 infection. The CDR3 runs from the conserved cysteine through the conserved F or W. The D gene is left open where the match is weak. Clone size is stated in some rows and not others, as once, few, many or a class when expanded.

v_call	d_call	j_call	clone_size	cdr3_aa	cdr3_nt
TRBV5-8	-	TRBJ2-7	-	CASSLVARPYYEQYF	TGTGCCAGCAGCTTGGTAGCTAGACCCTACTACGAGCAGTACTTC
TRBV10-3	TRBD1	TRBJ1-2	-	CAISGLDGTGGDGYTF	TGTGCCATCAGTGGTCTAGACGGGACAGGGGGCGATGGCTACACCTTC
TRBV12-3/TRBV12-4	-	TRBJ1-1	-	CASSRMSTEAFF	TGTGCCAGCAGCCGGATGTCCACTGAAGCTTTCTTT
TRBV5-6	-	TRBJ1-2	few	CASSSKPGQVIGYTF	TGTGCCAGCAGCTCAAAGCCGGGACAAGTAATAGGCTACACCTTC
TRBV7-2	TRBD1	TRBJ2-7	few	CASSLGWTGRYEQYF	TGTGCCAGCAGCTTAGGTTGGACAGGGAGGTACGAGCAGTACTTC
TRBV19	TRBD1	TRBJ2-1	-	CASRSIGAGGIDEQFF	TGTGCCAGTCGATCAATTGGGGCAGGGGGCATAGATGAGCAGTTCTTC
TRBV7-9	-	TRBJ2-1	-	CASSPSGLRTSYNEQFF	TGTGCCAGCAGCCCGTCGGGACTCCGCACATCCTACAATGAGCAGTTCTTC
TRBV5-4	-	TRBJ2-5	-	CASSHPDLKETQYF	TGTGCCAGCAGCCACCCGGACTTAAAAGAGACCCAGTACTTC
TRBV11-1	TRBD1	TRBJ2-3	-	CASSFPKGTGTDTQYF	TGTGCCAGCAGCTTCCCTAAAGGGACAGGTACAGATACGCAGTATTTT
TRBV12-3/TRBV12-4	-	TRBJ1-3	-	CASSLQVGNTIYF	TGTGCCAGCAGTTTACAGGTCGGAAACACCATATATTTT
TRBV11-3	-	TRBJ2-1	-	CASSWLGGYNEQFF	TGTGCCAGCAGCTGGCTGGGCGGCTACAATGAGCAGTTCTTC
TRBV27	TRBD1	TRBJ1-2	-	CASSSEAGTGHYGYTF	TGTGCCAGCAGCTCGGAAGCCGGGACAGGGCACTATGGCTACACCTTC
TRBV21-1	-	TRBJ1-6	few	CASSKAKGDRGDNSPLHF	TGTGCCAGCAGCAAAGCGAAGGGGGACAGGGGAGATAATTCACCCCTCCACTTT
TRBV5-1	-	TRBJ2-2	-	CASSLAGGADGELFF	TGCGCCAGCAGCTTGGCAGGGGGGGCTGACGGGGAGCTGTTTTTT
TRBV12-3/TRBV12-4	-	TRBJ2-7	-	CAGGSITYEQYF	TGTGCCGGGGGGTCTATTACTTACGAGCAGTACTTC
TRBV19	-	TRBJ2-1	-	CASSGYRSSYNEQFF	TGTGCCAGTAGCGGGTACAGGTCCTCCTACAATGAGCAGTTCTTC
TRBV30	-	TRBJ1-5	-	CAWSTANNQPQHF	TGTGCCTGGAGTACGGCAAACAATCAGCCCCAGCATTTT
TRBV11-2	TRBD2	TRBJ2-3	few	CASSSLAGHTTDTQYF	TGTGCCAGCAGCTCCTTAGCGGGGCACACCACAGATACGCAGTATTTT
TRBV18	-	TRBJ2-5	few	CASSPPGRETQYF	TGTGCCAGCTCACCACCGGGACGAGAGACCCAGTACTTC
TRBV20-1	TRBD1	TRBJ1-4	-	CSASSGQGNEKLFF	TGCAGTGCTAGTTCGGGACAGGGTAATGAAAAACTGTTTTTT
TRBV27	-	TRBJ1-2	-	CASSLNWGGGRDGYTF	TGTGCCAGCAGTTTAAACTGGGGTGGGGGAAGAGATGGCTACACCTTC
TRBV7-2	-	TRBJ1-5	-	CASSLRDQPQHF	TGTGCCAGCAGCTTACGGGATCAGCCCCAGCATTTT
TRBV5-6	-	TRBJ2-3	-	CASSLTRRGPSTDTQYF	TGTGCCAGCAGCTTGACACGGCGGGGGCCTAGCACAGATACGCAGTATTTT
TRBV6-2/TRBV6-3	TRBD2	TRBJ2-1	few	CASSLLAGDEEQFF	TGTGCCAGCAGTCTTCTAGCGGGAGATGAAGAGCAGTTCTTC
TRBV5-4	-	TRBJ1-1	-	CASSLALNLNTEAFF	TGTGCCAGCAGCTTGGCCCTTAATTTGAACACTGAAGCTTTCTTT
TRBV7-3	TRBD1	TRBJ2-2	-	CASSLTGVSDTGELFF	TGTGCCAGCAGCTTGACAGGGGTTTCGGACACCGGGGAGCTGTTTTTT
TRBV27	-	TRBJ1-6	once	CASSLSLGASSYNSPLHF	TGTGCCAGCAGTTTATCGCTAGGGGCTAGCTCCTATAATTCACCCCTCCACTTT
TRBV7-9	TRBD1	TRBJ1-6	-	CASSLIRTGGSYYNSPLHF	TGTGCCAGCAGCTTAATACGGACAGGGGGCTCCTACTATAATTCACCCCTCCACTTT
TRBV12-5	TRBD2	TRBJ2-7	-	CASGSRSSGRSYEQYF	TGTGCTAGTGGTTCACGTTCTAGCGGGAGGTCCTACGAGCAGTACTTC
TRBV28	-	TRBJ2-7	few	CASSPNYEQYF	TGTGCCAGCAGCCCCAACTACGAGCAGTACTTC
TRBV7-3	-	TRBJ2-5	few	CASSLMGGQETQYF	TGTGCCAGCAGCTTAATGGGAGGCCAAGAGACCCAGTACTTC
TRBV30	-	TRBJ1-5	-	CAWSEAGNQPQHF	TGTGCCTGGAGTGAGGCCGGCAATCAGCCCCAGCATTTT
TRBV19	TRBD1	TRBJ1-2	-	CASSVGTGANYGYTF	TGTGCCAGTAGTGTTGGGACAGGCGCCAACTATGGCTACACCTTC
TRBV6-2/TRBV6-3	-	TRBJ2-2	-	CASSYAVAAGELFF	TGTGCCAGCAGTTACGCGGTAGCGGCCGGGGAGCTGTTTTTT
TRBV11-2	-	TRBJ2-7	-	CASSLDRIGIGYEQYF	TGTGCCAGCAGCTTAGATCGCATCGGGATCGGGTACGAGCAGTACTTC
TRBV5-5	-	TRBJ1-2	-	CASSLKNREDGYTF	TGTGCCAGCAGCCTCAAAAACAGGGAAGATGGCTACACCTTC
TRBV18	TRBD2	TRBJ2-1	once	CASSEGLAGVHNEQFF	TGTGCCAGCTCAGAGGGACTAGCGGGAGTCCACAATGAGCAGTTCTTC
TRBV18	-	TRBJ1-1	-	CASSPLTGNTEAFF	TGTGCCAGCTCACCGCTAACGGGGAACACTGAAGCTTTCTTT
TRBV4-2	-	TRBJ2-2	-	CASSQDLLAITNTGELFF	TGTGCCAGCAGCCAAGATCTCCTAGCGATAACGAACACCGGGGAGCTGTTTTTT
TRBV7-3	TRBD2	TRBJ2-3	-	CASSLIAGGLDTQYF	TGTGCCAGCAGCCTTATAGCGGGGGGGCTAGATACGCAGTATTTT
TRBV12-3/TRBV12-4	-	TRBJ1-1	-	CASKESVHAEAFF	TGTGCCAGCAAGGAGTCGGTGCACGCTGAAGCTTTCTTT
TRBV5-1	TRBD2	TRBJ2-7	-	CASKGGGAGYEQYF	TGCGCCAGCAAAGGCGGGGGGGCCGGCTACGAGCAGTACTTC
TRBV2	-	TRBJ2-3	-	CASSEDLGTDTQYF	TGTGCCAGCAGTGAAGACCTAGGCACAGATACGCAGTATTTT
TRBV15	-	TRBJ2-5	-	CATSRGQETQYF	TGTGCCACCAGCAGAGGTCAAGAGACCCAGTACTTC
TRBV5-1	TRBD2	TRBJ2-3	-	CASSPTPGTSGSRATDTQYF	TGCGCCAGCAGCCCAACCCCCGGGACTAGCGGGAGTCGTGCCACAGATACGCAGTATTTT
TRBV15	TRBD1	TRBJ1-4	-	CATSRRQGFEKLFF	TGTGCCACCAGCAGGAGACAGGGGTTTGAAAAACTGTTTTTT
TRBV5-4	TRBD2	TRBJ2-3	once	CASSEPPSGGASTQYF	TGTGCCAGCAGCGAACCCCCTAGCGGGGGGGCAAGTACGCAGTATTTT
TRBV7-9	TRBD1	TRBJ2-7	-	CASRPGQGYEQYF	TGTGCCAGCAGACCGGGACAGGGCTACGAGCAGTACTTC
TRBV15	-	TRBJ1-4	once	CATSSGRTYNEKLFF	TGTGCCACCAGCAGCGGACGGACTTATAATGAAAAACTGTTTTTT
TRBV6-2/TRBV6-3	-	TRBJ2-5	-	CASSYSPGVIQETQYF	TGTGCCAGCAGTTACTCTCCAGGGGTGATACAAGAGACCCAGTACTTC
TRBV14	TRBD1	TRBJ2-2	-	CASSQSTGFRELFF	TGTGCCAGCAGCCAATCGACAGGGTTCCGGGAGCTGTTTTTT
TRBV6-4	TRBD1	TRBJ1-1	medium-sized	CASSDSSGGYTEAFF	TGTGCCAGCAGTGACTCATCAGGGGGCTACACTGAAGCTTTCTTT
TRBV10-3	-	TRBJ1-6	-	CAIRQGQDNSPLHF	TGTGCCATCAGGCAGGGCCAGGATAATTCACCCCTCCACTTT